These 25 T cell receptor beta chains came from one sample sequenced in a study of blood T cell repertoires in COVID-19. Generated by immunoSEQ multiplex PCR, the TCRdb table keeps only in-frame clones and is missing some. The sample has about 400,000 clones; approximately 86% are singletons. Sequencing was done on a sample of peripheral blood. Receptors originate from a human donor in a cohort sampled during active COVID-19.

V and J are TRBV7-9 and TRBJ2-7; 8 bases agree with TRBD2. The V segment lost 5 bases and the J segment 3 bases; nucleotides outside the gene matches: 6. Germline-derived CDR1 and CDR2 are SEHNR and FQNEAQ (reference sequence). The CDR3 covers 14 residues. CDR3 sequence: CASSVSGTNYEQYF. The CDR3 region has the DNA TGTGCCAGCAGCGTTAGCGGGACGAACTACGAGCAGTACTTC.

This sequence joins TRBV7-8 and TRBJ2-7, with 7 bases aligning to TRBD2. Unmatched junction bases numbered 6, after V lost 1 base and J lost 0 bases. CDR1 is SGHVS and CDR2 is FQNEAQ in the germline V gene. The CDR3 has 16 amino acids. The CDR3 reads CASSLGGGLLSYEQYF. In DNA form, the CDR3 reads TGTGCCAGCAGCTTAGGGGGGGGTTTACTCTCCTACGAGCAGTACTTC.

This clone occurred many times. V and J are TRBV7-2 and TRBJ1-1, with a possible D match to TRBD1 (5 bases). This CDR3 is 17 amino acids long. The V gene's germline CDR1 is SGHTA and CDR2 FQGNSA. V shed 1 base and J shed 1 base, with 16 bases lying between them. CDR3 amino acids: CASSLVGRAYGNTEAFF. Written as DNA, the CDR3 is TGTGCCAGCAGCTTAGTTGGCAGGGCATATGGGAACACTGAAGCTTTCTTT.

The chain carries TRBV2 and TRBJ1-2, with TRBD1 identical over 7 bases. After removal of 5 bases from V and 4 bases from J, the junction contained 4 bases not matched to a gene. The CDR3 spans 13 residues. Germline CDR1 is SNHLY and CDR2 is FYNNEI. CDR3 region: CASSFGQAYGYTF. The CDR3 DNA is TGTGCCAGCAGTTTCGGACAGGCCTATGGCTACACCTTC.

Only one count was recorded for this clone. This rearrangement joins TRBV11-2 to TRBJ1-6, with a possible D match to TRBD1 (5 bases). In germline, CDR1 is SGHAT, CDR2 FQNNGV. V lost 4 bases to trimming and J lost 1 base, with 11 bases between them. The CDR3 covers 16 residues. DNA for the CDR3: TGTGCCAGCAGCTCCCACGGGGGTTCCTATAATTCACCCCTCCACTTT. This gives the protein CASSSHGGSYNSPLHF.

J is TRBJ2-1 and V is TRBV25-1; TRBD1 is a possible D gene (6 bases). Germline V gene data show CDR1 as MGHDK and CDR2 as SYGVNS. The CDR3 covers 15 residues. The V gene lost 2 bases and the J gene lost 0 bases, with 8 bases spanning the gap. The CDR3 region has the DNA TGTGCCAGCAGTGAACACAGGGACTCCTACAATGAGCAGTTCTTC. Translation: CASSEHRDSYNEQFF.

The genes are TRBV5-1 and TRBJ1-2; D might be TRBD1 (5 bases). Germline assignment: CDR1 SGHRS and CDR2 YFSETQ. The CDR3 is 17 amino acids. The V end lost 0 bases, the J end lost 7 bases, and 22 bases lay between the germline ends. For the CDR3, the DNA is TGCGCCAGCAGCTTGGACACTAGACGGGACCGCGGGAGTGGCTACACCTTC. It translates to CASSLDTRRDRGSGYTF. Together with reference TRBV5-1 and TRBJ1-2, the CDR3 gives the full variable domain: KAGVTQTPRYLIKTRGQQVTLSCSPISGHRSVSWYQQTPGQGLQFLFEYFSETQRNKGNFPGRFSGRQFSNSRSEMNVSTLELGDSALYLCASSLDTRRDRGSGYTFGSGTRLTVV.

This clone was observed a single time. The chain joins TRBV5-4 to TRBJ2-5, with D maybe TRBD1 (5 bases). Germline CDR1 is SGHNT and CDR2 is YYREEE (reference sequence). The CDR3 length is 13 residues. The V gene lost 0 bases and the J gene lost 5 bases, with 8 bases spanning the gap. The CDR3 DNA reads as TGTGCCAGCAGCTTGGACAGGACGGAGACCCAGTACTTC. Translating it yields CASSLDRTETQYF.

The CDR3 DNA reads TGTGCCAGCAGCGTAGATGAAGGGGGATACGAGCAGTACTTC. Its translation is CASSVDEGGYEQYF. This chain links TRBV9 with TRBJ2-7; TRBD1 is a possible D gene (6 bases). The CDR3 consists of 14 residues. With 0 bases removed from V and 4 bases from J, the gap between germline ends came to 11 bases. Per germline, CDR1 SGDLS and CDR2 YYNGEE.

The chain couples TRBV7-9 to TRBJ1-1; 10 bases align to TRBD1. The CDR3 totals 16 residues. Trimming removed 7 bases from V and 6 bases from J; junction bases left unmatched: 14. Germline loops: CDR1 SEHNR, CDR2 FQNEAQ (reference sequence). As DNA, the CDR3 is TGTGCCAGCAAACATTACGGGGGGACAGGGGAAGCTGAAGCTTTCTTT. It encodes CASKHYGGTGEAEAFF.

This clone showed up just a few times. This chain links TRBV9 with TRBJ1-2, with D unclear. CDR3 length: 12 residues. Trimming pared 0 bases from V and 8 bases from J, leaving 8 bases between. Germline CDR1 and CDR2: SGDLS and YYNGEE. The CDR3 region has the DNA TGTGCCAGCAGCGTAGGGGCGACGGGCTACACCTTC. Translating it yields CASSVGATGYTF. The full variable domain, in which reference TRBV9 and TRBJ1-2 provide the parts outside the CDR3, is DSGVTQTPKHLITATGQRVTLRCSPRSGDLSVYWYQQSLDQGLQFLIQYYNGEERAKGNILERFSAQQFPDLHSELNLSSLELGDSALYFCASSVGATGYTFGSGTRLTVV.

V is TRBV5-1 and J is TRBJ1-1; tentative D call: TRBD1 (5 bases). Germline values: CDR1 SGHRS, CDR2 YFSETQ. This CDR3 has 16 residues. V gave up 0 bases and J gave up 4 bases, with 16 bases separating them. The CDR3 sequence: CASSLAAGRLGTEAFF. For the CDR3, the DNA is TGCGCCAGCAGCTTGGCGGCAGGGAGGTTAGGCACTGAAGCTTTCTTT. The variable domain in full, with the rest retrieved from reference TRBV5-1 and TRBJ1-1, is KAGVTQTPRYLIKTRGQQVTLSCSPISGHRSVSWYQQTPGQGLQFLFEYFSETQRNKGNFPGRFSGRQFSNSRSEMNVSTLELGDSALYLCASSLAAGRLGTEAFFGQGTRLTVV.

This chain uses TRBV5-1 with TRBJ1-4; D is unresolved. Germline CDR1 reads SGHRS; CDR2 reads YFSETQ. The CDR3 length is 14 residues. Trimming cost V 2 bases and J 4 bases, with 9 bases left between them. Here the CDR3 reads CASSLGQVNEKLFF. CDR3 nucleotides: TGCGCCAGCAGCTTAGGCCAGGTTAATGAAAAACTGTTTTTT.

The chain couples TRBV5-1 to TRBJ1-1; 9 positions match TRBD1. Trimming at V came to 7 bases and at J to 8 bases, leaving 12 bases not matched to a gene. The CDR3 sequence is 14 residues long. Germline V CDR1 and CDR2: SGHRS, YFSETQ. For the CDR3, the DNA is TGCGCCAGCCAAACCCTATCAGGGACAGGGGAAGCTTTCTTT. This sequence encodes CASQTLSGTGEAFF.

The chain employs TRBV13 and TRBJ1-4; no firm D call. V dropped 2 bases and J dropped 7 bases, with 8 bases sitting between them. The CDR3 has 13 residues. Germline-derived CDR1 and CDR2 are PRHDT and FYEKMQ (reference sequence). The CDR3 sequence: CASSLSGIEKLFF. CDR3 in DNA: TGTGCCAGCAGCTTATCGGGTATTGAAAAACTGTTTTTT.

This clone was picked up a small number of times. J is TRBJ1-3 and V is TRBV7-2, with TRBD1 as a possible D gene (5 bases). This CDR3 has 16 residues. Germline loops: CDR1 SGHTA, CDR2 FQGNSA. Trimming left V 6 bases short and J 6 bases short, with 21 bases between. The CDR3 loop is CASSRRAPPRENTIYF. For the CDR3, the DNA is TGTGCCAGCAGTCGAAGGGCCCCTCCCAGGGAAAACACCATATATTTT.

This chain links TRBV3-1 (or the pseudogene TRBV3-2) with TRBJ2-1, with 11 nucleotides matching TRBD2. V was clipped by 4 bases and J by 7 bases; unmatched bases: 6. The V gene's germline CDR1 is LGHDT and CDR2 YNNKEL (reference sequence). The CDR3 loop spans 15 amino acids. The CDR3 DNA reads as TGTGCCAGCAGCCCAGTCCTAGCGGGGGGAAATGAGCAGTTCTTC. Amino acid sequence: CASSPVLAGGNEQFF.

This sequence joins TRBV15 and TRBJ2-5, with TRBD2 matching 11 bases. The junction had 10 bases not matched to a gene; V was cut back by 3 bases and J by 4 bases. This CDR3 is built from 17 residues. CDR1 LNHNV and CDR2 YYDKDF come from the germline V gene (reference sequence). CDR3 DNA sequence: TGTGCCACCAGCAGGACACCGACTAGCGGGGAGAGAGAGACCCAGTACTTC. It yields the protein CATSRTPTSGERETQYF. Together with reference TRBV15 and TRBJ2-5, the CDR3 gives the full variable domain: DAMVIQNPRYQVTQFGKPVTLSCSQTLNHNVMYWYQQKSSQAPKLLFHYYDKDFNNEADTPDNFQSRRPNTSFCFLDIRSPGLGDTAMYLCATSRTPTSGERETQYFGPGTRLLVL.

The chain is built from TRBV7-9 and TRBJ1-4, with D hard to call. The CDR3 sequence is 14 residues long. The V gene lost 3 bases and the J gene lost 7 bases, with 12 bases spanning the gap. Germline V gives CDR1 SEHNR, CDR2 FQNEAQ (reference sequence). The CDR3 DNA follows: TGTGCCAGCAGCTTTTCGGAGAGTGGTGAAAAACTGTTTTTT. Translation gives CASSFSESGEKLFF.

This rearrangement joins TRBV6-5 to TRBJ1-2; 9 bases align to TRBD1. With 4 bases clipped from V and 2 bases from J, the junction kept 5 bases outside the gene matches. Looked up from germline, CDR1 is MNHEY and CDR2 is SVGAGI. The CDR3 is made up of 15 amino acids. CDR3 in amino acids: CASSSSGQGNYGYTF. The DNA for the CDR3 is TGTGCCAGCAGTTCCTCGGGACAGGGAAACTATGGCTACACCTTC.

The V gene is TRBV6-6, the J gene TRBJ2-2; 13 nucleotides line up with TRBD2. CDR1 and CDR2 from the germline V gene are MNHNY and SVGAGI (reference sequence). Trimming removed 0 bases from V and 6 bases from J; junction bases left unmatched: 1. The CDR3 totals 16 residues. In DNA, the CDR3 is TGTGCCAGCAGTTACTCTACTAGCGGGGGGGCCGGGGAGCTGTTTTTT. Translated, it gives CASSYSTSGGAGELFF.

A single count supports this clone. The chain carries TRBV19 and TRBJ2-3; TRBD1 matches 8 bases. The CDR3 has 15 residues. V shed 4 bases and J 4 bases; nucleotides not matched to a gene: 7. The germline V gene has CDR1 LNHDA and CDR2 SQIVND (reference sequence). As DNA, the CDR3 is TGTGCCAGTAGTAACGGTTGGACAGGGTCAGATACGCAGTATTTT. Protein sequence: CASSNGWTGSDTQYF.

The chain is built from TRBV4-2 and TRBJ1-2; D gene uncertain. The germline V gene encodes CDR1 LGHNA and CDR2 YNFKEQ. The CDR3 sequence is 14 residues long. The V gene lost 2 bases and the J gene lost 7 bases, with 14 bases spanning the gap. The CDR3 protein is CASSQPGGNRGYTF. Here the CDR3 DNA reads TGTGCCAGCAGCCAACCCGGAGGGAATCGTGGCTACACCTTC.

The rearrangement uses TRBV7-9 and TRBJ1-5; D is unresolved. The CDR3 is made up of 12 amino acids. V was shortened by 2 bases and J by 10 bases, with 9 bases between the two germline ends. Per germline, CDR1 SEHNR and CDR2 FQNEAQ (reference sequence). CDR3 sequence: CASSLSEGPQHF. The CDR3 DNA follows: TGTGCCAGCAGCTTATCGGAGGGACCCCAGCATTTT.

The V call is TRBV10-3, the J call TRBJ2-2; a possible D gene is TRBD2 (6 bases). The CDR3 contains 16 residues. Germline CDR1 ENHRY, CDR2 SYGVKD. Trimming took off 0 bases at V and 1 base at J, with 9 bases between the two ends. The CDR3 nucleotides read TGTGCCATCAGTGAGTCGGGACTGGAGAACACCGGGGAGCTGTTTTTT. Protein product: CAISESGLENTGELFF.